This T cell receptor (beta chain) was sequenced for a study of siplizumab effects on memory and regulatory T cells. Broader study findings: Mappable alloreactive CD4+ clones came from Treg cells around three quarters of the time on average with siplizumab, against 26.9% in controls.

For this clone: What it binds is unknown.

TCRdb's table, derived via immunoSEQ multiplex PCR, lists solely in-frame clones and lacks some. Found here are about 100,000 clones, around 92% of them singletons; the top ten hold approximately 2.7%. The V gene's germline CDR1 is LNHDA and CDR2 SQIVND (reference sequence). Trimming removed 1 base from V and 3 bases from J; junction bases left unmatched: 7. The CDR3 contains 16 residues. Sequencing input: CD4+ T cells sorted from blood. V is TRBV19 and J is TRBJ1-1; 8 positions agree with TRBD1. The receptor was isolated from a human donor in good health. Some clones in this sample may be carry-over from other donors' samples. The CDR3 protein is CASSIGQGHGDTEAFF. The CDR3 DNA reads TGTGCCAGTAGTATAGGACAGGGGCATGGGGACACTGAAGCTTTCTTT.